The 29 T cell receptor beta chains reported below all come from one sample, sequenced in a study of human T cells and chemical hapten exposure. In TCRdb, the RACE reads were re-called with MiXCR into one record per CDR3 protein. The table shows about 190,000 distinct CDR3 sequences, with around 23% occurring only once. As to time point: patch test 3, about 24 weeks after DPC sensitization. Treatment: therapeutic diphenylcyclopropenone sensitization with weekly scalp DPC. Sequencing used whole blood, obtained in connection with sensitization to the hapten diphenylcyclopropenone (DPC). The receptors here all came from a middle-aged woman with alopecia areata. Some clones in this sample may be carry-over from other donors' samples.

This clonotype was seen only a few times. The rearrangement links TRBV7-9 to TRBJ2-3; D is undetermined. CDR3 size: 14 residues. V lost 2 bases, J lost 1 base, and 7 bases lay in between. Germline lookup yields CDR1 SEHNR and CDR2 FQNEAQ (reference sequence). The CDR3 DNA reads as TGTGCCAGCAGCTTAAACCACCGCACAGATACGCAGTATTTT. Residues: CASSLNHRTDTQYF.

The CDR3 here is CASAYGGRMSEQYF. In DNA, the CDR3 is TGTGCCAGCGCTTACGGGGGCAGGATGAGCGAGCAGTACTTC. The chain combines TRBV28 with TRBJ2-7, with D perhaps given as TRBD1 or TRBD2 (6 bases each). Trimming pared 8 bases from V and 6 bases from J, leaving 20 bases between. The CDR3 loop spans 14 amino acids. CDR1 MDHEN and CDR2 SYDVKM come from the germline V gene.

This clonotype was recorded a few times. The chain is built from TRBV7-9 and TRBJ2-3, with D perhaps matching TRBD2 (6 bases). The CDR3 length is 12 residues. V was trimmed by 8 bases and J by 2 bases, leaving 8 bases between them. Germline V lookup: CDR1 SEHNR, CDR2 FQNEAQ (reference sequence). The CDR3: CASGTVTDTQYF. The DNA for the CDR3 is TGTGCCAGCGGGACTGTCACAGATACGCAGTATTTT.

This clonotype was observed at least ten times. V gene TRBV6-5 combines with J gene TRBJ2-6; D is unresolved. Germline V gene data show CDR1 as MNHEY and CDR2 as SVGAGI. CDR3 size: 19 residues. The V end was cut by 0 bases, the J end by 1 base, with 16 bases between. The CDR3 here is CASSYSIRSLLSGANVLTF. For the CDR3, the DNA is TGTGCCAGCAGTTACTCGATTCGATCTCTCCTGTCTGGGGCCAACGTCCTGACTTTC.

In this sample, this clonotype turned up a few times. The chain is built from TRBV10-3 and TRBJ2-7; D is perhaps TRBD1 (5 bases). V was pared by 3 bases and J by 6 bases, with 9 bases between. From germline, CDR1 is ENHRY and CDR2 SYGVKD. The length of the CDR3 is 12 residues. The CDR3 bases are TGTGCCATCAGTGACAGGACACTCGAGCAGTACTTC. It encodes CAISDRTLEQYF.

Many counts were recorded for this clonotype. CDR3 loop: CASSLAAASYEQYF. DNA for the CDR3: TGCGCCAGCAGCTTGGCCGCAGCCTCCTACGAGCAGTACTTC. V and J are TRBV5-1 and TRBJ2-7; no firm D call. The CDR3 totals 14 residues. V was trimmed by 0 bases and J by 0 bases, leaving 7 bases between them. From germline, CDR1 is SGHRS and CDR2 YFSETQ. The complete variable domain, with remaining parts taken from reference TRBV5-1 and TRBJ2-7, reads KAGVTQTPRYLIKTRGQQVTLSCSPISGHRSVSWYQQTPGQGLQFLFEYFSETQRNKGNFPGRFSGRQFSNSRSEMNVSTLELGDSALYLCASSLAAASYEQYFGPGTRLTVT.

This clonotype was detected a few times. The chain couples TRBV27 to TRBJ2-1; 8 positions agree with TRBD1. The CDR3 consists of 15 residues. V trimming: 5 bases; J trimming: 7 bases; junction bases outside the gene matches: 10. From germline, CDR1 is MNHEY and CDR2 SMNVEV (reference sequence). The CDR3 region has the DNA TGTGCCAGCAGTCTCCTGACAGGGGACACGAATGAGCAGTTCTTC. It specifies CASSLLTGDTNEQFF.

The chain combines TRBV10-3 with TRBJ1-4; no definite D call. The ends were cut back, 8 bases at V and 0 bases at J, with 10 bases in the middle. The V gene's germline CDR1 is ENHRY and CDR2 SYGVKD. This CDR3 has 14 amino acids. The CDR3 nucleotides are TGTGCCATCTCCCGGGATTCAACTAATGAAAAACTGTTTTTT. This gives the protein CAISRDSTNEKLFF.

This clonotype was observed a few times. This chain links TRBV20-1 with TRBJ1-2, with D tentatively TRBD1 (6 bases). CDR3 length: 13 residues. Germline V CDR1 and CDR2: DFQATT, SNEGSKA (reference sequence). The V end lost 1 base, the J end lost 7 bases, and 13 bases lay between the germline ends. This chain's CDR3 is CSARVPGDFGYTF. CDR3 in DNA: TGCAGTGCTAGAGTCCCAGGGGATTTTGGCTACACCTTC.

The genes are TRBV28 and TRBJ1-1; no reliable D call. There are 14 residues in the CDR3. V dropped 3 bases and J dropped 3 bases, with 11 bases sitting between them. Germline CDR1 MDHEN, CDR2 SYDVKM. This CDR3 is CASSLGRRYTEAFF. For the CDR3, the DNA is TGTGCCAGCAGTTTGGGTCGCAGATACACTGAAGCTTTCTTT.

V usage is TRBV10-3 and J usage is TRBJ2-7; 7 bases fit TRBD2. Unmatched junction bases numbered 6, after V lost 3 bases and J lost 1 base. The CDR3 length is 15 residues. The germline gives CDR1 ENHRY, CDR2 SYGVKD. For the CDR3, the DNA is TGTGCCATCAGTGATCGGGGGGAGGGGTCCTACGAGCAGTACTTC. Amino acids: CAISDRGEGSYEQYF.

This clonotype has only a few counts. This chain uses TRBV6-2 or TRBV6-3 with TRBJ2-1, with 13 bases lining up with TRBD2. CDR1 is MNHEY and CDR2 is SVGEGT in the germline V gene. Trimming at V came to 5 bases and at J to 8 bases, leaving 3 bases not matched to a gene. This CDR3 is 14 amino acids long. The CDR3 DNA reads as TGTGCCAGCAGTCTGACTAGCGGGAGGTATGAGCAGTTCTTC. Protein sequence: CASSLTSGRYEQFF.

This clonotype has at least ten counts. The V gene is TRBV29-1, the J gene TRBJ1-4; tentative D call: TRBD1 (5 bases). Trimming pared 6 bases from V and 8 bases from J, leaving 13 bases between. CDR1 and CDR2 (germline): SQVTM, ANQGSEA. The CDR3 totals 12 residues. This CDR3 is CSVRVLGEKLFF. The CDR3 coding sequence is TGCAGCGTCAGGGTACTAGGGGAAAAACTGTTTTTT.

This clonotype showed up just a few times. The V call is TRBV28, the J call TRBJ2-7, with D perhaps matching TRBD2 (5 bases). Trimming shortened V by 8 bases and J by 2 bases, and 19 bases separated the two germline ends. CDR1 is MDHEN, CDR2 SYDVKM, per germline. There are 15 residues in the CDR3. The CDR3 protein is CASHAGDRPTYEQYF. The CDR3 DNA sequence: TGTGCCAGCCACGCCGGGGATCGACCCACCTACGAGCAGTACTTC.

V usage is TRBV12-3 or TRBV12-4 and J usage is TRBJ1-6, with 8 positions matching TRBD1. The CDR3 totals 13 residues. V gave up 7 bases and J gave up 10 bases; unmatched junction bases: 6. In nucleotides, the CDR3 is TGTGCCAGCACCGGACAGGGAGGCTCACCCCTCCACTTT. It encodes CASTGQGGSPLHF.

The J gene is TRBJ2-7, the V gene TRBV2, with 7 bases aligning to TRBD1. Losses at the gene ends were 4 bases for V and 12 bases for J; bases not matched to a gene: 9. Germline values: CDR1 SNHLY, CDR2 FYNNEI. This CDR3 has 12 residues. The CDR3 DNA sequence: TGTGCCAGCAGTGGGCCAATTGACAGGGTGTACTTC. Its translation: CASSGPIDRVYF.

This clonotype was seen a handful of times. The chain carries TRBV6-2 or TRBV6-3 and TRBJ2-3, with a weak D call TRBD2 (6 bases). In germline, CDR1 is MNHEY, CDR2 SVGEGT. The germline V and J ends were trimmed by 6 bases and 5 bases, with 12 bases remaining between them. This CDR3 contains 13 residues. CDR3 DNA: TGTGCCAGCAGAAACGGAGCGGGAGATACGCAGTATTTT. The encoded protein is CASRNGAGDTQYF.

The table lists this clonotype with a few counts. The rearrangement links TRBV27 to TRBJ1-5; D unresolved. In germline, CDR1 is MNHEY, CDR2 SMNVEV (reference sequence). This CDR3 comprises 14 residues. V dropped 0 bases and J dropped 9 bases, with 12 bases sitting between them. CDR3 coding DNA: TGTGCCAGCAGTTTATCGATTGGATTGCCGCCCCAGCATTTT. Its translation: CASSLSIGLPPQHF.

This clonotype was detected only a few times. The rearrangement uses TRBV12-3 or TRBV12-4 and TRBJ2-5, with no clear D. Trimming stripped 3 bases from V and 5 bases from J, with 10 bases between. This CDR3 is built from 13 residues. The CDR3, as DNA: TGTGCCAGCAGTTTGACCAGATGGGAGACCCAGTACTTC. As protein: CASSLTRWETQYF.

The chain carries TRBV6-4 and TRBJ2-1; 10 nucleotides line up with TRBD2. CDR1 and CDR2 from the germline V gene are MRHNA and SNTAGT. The CDR3 spans 15 residues. Losses at the gene ends were 5 bases for V and 7 bases for J; bases not matched to a gene: 8. DNA of the CDR3: TGTGCCAGCAGTAAGCTAGCGGGAGAACCGAATGAGCAGTTCTTC. Its translation: CASSKLAGEPNEQFF.

This clonotype was counted only a few times. The J gene is TRBJ2-3, the V gene TRBV20-1; 12 nucleotides match TRBD2. The CDR3 loop spans 15 amino acids. The V gene end was trimmed by 6 bases and the J gene end by 0 bases; junction bases not matched to a gene: 4. Looked up from germline, CDR1 is DFQATT and CDR2 is SNEGSKA (reference sequence). The CDR3: CSALAGGRSTDTQYF. CDR3 in DNA: TGCAGTGCGCTAGCGGGAGGGAGAAGCACAGATACGCAGTATTTT.

The rearrangement uses TRBV6-5 and TRBJ2-1; tentative D call: TRBD1 (5 bases). The CDR3 contains 15 residues. Germline V lookup: CDR1 MNHEY, CDR2 SVGAGI. The V end was cut by 2 bases, the J end by 1 base, with 9 bases between. In nucleotides, the CDR3 is TGTGCCAGCAGTTACACTCCAGGGTCCTACAATGAGCAGTTCTTC. It codes for CASSYTPGSYNEQFF.

The chain joins TRBV29-1 to TRBJ2-5; D gene uncertain. The CDR3 sequence is 14 residues long. V was cut by 4 bases and J by 2 bases, with 14 bases left in between. Germline V gene sequence: CDR1 SQVTM, CDR2 ANQGSEA. DNA of the CDR3: TGCAGCGTTGTGGGATCAGCTTCTCAAGAGACCCAGTACTTC. This gives the protein CSVVGSASQETQYF.

CDR3 residues: CASSLLSGSSYEQYF. The CDR3 DNA is TGTGCCAGCAGCTTACTAAGCGGGAGCTCCTACGAGCAGTACTTC. This chain links TRBV11-1 with TRBJ2-7, with 8 bases fitting TRBD2. J lost 0 bases, V lost 2 bases, and 3 bases had no gene match. Germline V CDR1 and CDR2: SGHAT, FQDESV (reference sequence). The CDR3 is 15 residues long.

This clonotype has a single count. This rearrangement joins TRBV21-1 to TRBJ2-7; the listed D gene, TRBD2, was not tested against the DNA. TRBV21-1 is a recognized pseudogene. The CDR3 has 18 residues. The CDR3 region is CASSTAGTSGRRVYEQYF. The CDR3 DNA reads TGTGCCAGCAGCACTGCCGGGACTAGCGGGAGACGGGTCTACGAGCAGTACTTC.

This clonotype turned up a few times. V and J are TRBV20-1 and TRBJ2-7; D call uncertain. This CDR3 contains 12 residues. Deletions cut 1 base from V and 2 bases from J, with 6 bases between. The germline V gene encodes CDR1 DFQATT and CDR2 SNEGSKA (reference sequence). CDR3 region: CSARGGAYEQYF. As DNA, the CDR3 is TGCAGTGCTAGAGGCGGTGCCTACGAGCAGTACTTC.

The chain joins TRBV5-1 to TRBJ2-7; D is perhaps TRBD1 (5 bases). The CDR3 extends over 12 amino acids. The V gene's germline CDR1 is SGHRS and CDR2 YFSETQ. Trimming left V 0 bases short and J 7 bases short, with 8 bases between. CDR3 bases: TGCGCCAGCAGCTTGGGACAGAGGGAGCAGTACTTC. Encoded protein: CASSLGQREQYF.

This clonotype turned up a few times. This rearrangement joins TRBV28 to TRBJ2-3; TRBD2 is a possible D gene (5 bases). The CDR3 runs 16 residues. Per the germline V gene, CDR1 is MDHEN and CDR2 is SYDVKM. V was pared by 4 bases and J by 2 bases, with 16 bases between. This CDR3 reads CASSSPGLAYTDTQYF. CDR3 coding DNA: TGTGCCAGCAGTTCCCCGGGGTTAGCGTACACAGATACGCAGTATTTT.

This clonotype was detected only a few times. The chain carries TRBV3-1 and TRBJ1-1; a possible D gene is TRBD1 (5 bases). This CDR3 is 13 amino acids long. Trimming removed 1 base from V and 5 bases from J, with 8 bases in between. CDR1 is LGHDT and CDR2 is YNNKEL in the germline V gene (reference sequence). In nucleotides, the CDR3 is TGTGCCAGCAGCCAAGTCGGGGGTACTGAAGCTTTCTTT. Translating it yields CASSQVGGTEAFF.